Given below is one TCR beta chain in context. Its antigen remains unidentified. Per-nucleotide qualities are absent, and no much larger clonotype sits a single base away. The CDR3 holds 17 amino acids from the cysteine to the phenylalanine. Just CDR3 DNA is preserved here, 51 bases in frame from base 1. Taken from the germline V gene, the CDR1 and CDR2 loops are SGHTA and FQGNSA. Here V drops 1 base and J drops 9 bases, and the junction holds 13 bases not matched to any gene. This specimen belongs to a study of shared clonotypes between healthy human individuals (TCRdb year 2020). Background for the entire study: A couple of women and a few men aged 18 to 49 years were included in the cohort. For each donor, CD4 naive and CD4 memory were each given three plates, CD8 naive was given two plates, and CD8 memory was given one plate. The study deeply sequenced blood TCR repertoires of roughly five healthy adults to estimate repertoire size and the extent of clonotype sharing between individuals. To increase sequencing depth and limit assay-specific biases, different laboratories used diverse techniques to prepare libraries and sequence TCR repertoires. Each donor's leukapheresis produced roughly between roughly 0.85 and 10 billion PBMCs.

Study-wide conclusions, independent of this receptor: Higher generation probabilities were observed for clonotypes shared by all four sorted-subset donors than for non-shared clonotypes. Across a handful of donors, approximately 4.9% of naive CD4, around 3.5% of naive CD8, 2.3% of memory CD4, and around 0.4% of memory CD8 clonotypes were shared. Sampling was restricted to blood, and TCR repertoires in tissues likely differ from the TCR repertoires found in blood. Rarefaction of sorted-subset datasets indicated incomplete sequencing despite the large sequencing depth. Estimated clonotype richness was generally larger for naive than for memory subsets. Pairwise subsampling indicated that sequencing depth was expected to affect the degree of clonotype sharing among donors. Because the study included only a small number of donors, the genetic and exposure-history diversity represented was limited.

Donors were healthy HIV-negative adults with no recently reported acute infections or vaccinations. Only Caucasian adults living in Nashville, Tennessee, USA were represented among the donors. CD4+ T cells were enriched by magnetic negative selection; naive cells were then positively selected on CD45RA, and the negative fraction formed the memory subset. Blood was obtained by leukapheresis, after which PBMCs were separated by Ficoll-Histopaque density gradient centrifugation and cryopreserved in liquid nitrogen vapor phase. Analytical flow cytometry was used to check the purity and quantity of each magnetically sorted T cell population. Genomic DNA was isolated from every sorted fraction and measured by UV absorbance on a Nanodrop 2000c. Using the deep immunoSEQ assay, multiplex PCR amplified TCR CDR3 regions from genomic DNA. For each cell subset, the extracted genomic DNA was distributed evenly across all wells of several immunoSEQ 96-well plates, and each plate served as one replicate. For sorted subsets, approximately 200 ng of genomic DNA, equivalent to 25,000 to 30,000 T cell genomes, went into each replicate PCR. Purified libraries were quantified with a Qubit 3.0 fluorometer, sized on a Bioanalyzer 2100, and re-quantified with the KAPA Library Quantification kit. Each immunoSEQ 96-well plate was sequenced on its own single-read 150-cycle Illumina NextSeq 550 flow cell. As for the authors' bioinformatics: Because the immunoSEQ output held only junctional sequences and lacked quality scores, the filtering could not match the filtering applied to full-length reads. To assign V/J genes and CDR3, sequences were annotated against IMGT germline references using PyIR, a Python wrapper for IgBLAST v1.9. Reads were filtered out if the reads had weak V/J assignments (E-value above 1e-6), no CDR3, stop codons, out-of-frame junctions, or ambiguous translated residues. V3J clonotypes were defined by identical inferred V gene, J gene, and CDR3 amino acid sequence. The percentage overlap between two repertoires was calculated by dividing the number of shared unique clonotypes by the size of the smaller repertoire. RTK rarefaction, the Chao1 estimator, and Recon v2.1 estimates of unobserved clonotypes were used to assess repertoire richness. OLGA was used to compute generation probabilities for all TCRbeta clonotypes that the gDNA method yielded from a few donors. As stored in TCRdb, this immuneACCESS dataset retains in-frame rearrangements with V and J assigned. A fraction of the clones does not appear; measured against another copy, unresolved V genes explain less than half of the discrepancy, and the remainder lacks a known reason. From that table come the V and J calls and clone size; the DNA was used to work out D and trimming. The sample table holds roughly 640,000 clones, of which around 72% were seen once. Together, the top ten hold less than 2% of the sample.

Sequenced: memory CD4+ T cells sorted from blood. According to the study, the label for this sample's cell subset or site signals: CD45RA-negative fraction. The source of this sequence is a woman younger than 45 in good health. The rearranged segments are TRBV7-2 and TRBJ2-1; 9 middle bases align to TRBD2. The nucleotide sequence reads as follows: TGTGCCAGCAGCTTAGGTCAACCGGGACTAGCTCAGGGTGAGCAGTTCTTC. Translated, this gives CASSLGQPGLAQGEQFF. With all but the CDR3 taken from the reference TRBV7-2 and TRBJ2-1 genes, the full variable domain is: GAGVSQSPSNKVTEKGKDVELRCDPISGHTALYWYRQSLGQGLEFLIYFQGNSAPDKSGLPSDRFSAERTGGSVSTLTIQRTQQEDSAVYLCASSLGQPGLAQGEQFFGPGTRLTVL.